This T cell receptor (beta chain) was captured by sequencing in a study of blood T cell repertoires in COVID-19. Assay: immunoSEQ multiplex PCR; the TCRdb copy retains only in-frame clones and omits some. Of about 430,000 clones listed, 88% were seen once; the top ten hold roughly 1.4%. Participant age was about 18 to 89 years, and participants resided in roughly 24 US areas. CDR3 length equals 15 residues. Per germline, CDR1 MNHEY and CDR2 SVGAGI. V shed 2 bases, J shed 7 bases, and the junction held 6 bases outside the gene matches. The sequence came from a woman between 18 and 29 years old who had been exposed to COVID-19. The V and J genes are TRBV6-5 and TRBJ1-4, with 8 positions matching TRBD1. Sequencing input: PBMCs or T cells enriched from blood (not recorded which). The CDR3 here is CASSYGRGRSEKLFF. The DNA for the CDR3 is TGTGCCAGCAGTTACGGCAGGGGGCGCAGTGAAAAACTGTTTTTT.